These 5 T cell receptor beta chains were all obtained from the same sample, sequenced in a study of T cells in women clearing cervical HPV infection. This table comes from immunoSEQ multiplex PCR, and its TCRdb copy is limited to in-frame clones, with some not included. The table lists approximately 35,000 clones. Sequencing was performed on blood buffy coat. These receptors were obtained from a woman between 18 and 70 years old with a cervical HPV16 infection that either progressed to CIN3+ or cleared (not recorded which).

Comment on this clone: The read ends 3 residues early relative to the CDR3; the germline J gene fills the gap. This sequence joins TRBV15 and TRBJ1-4; D is ambiguous. The V gene lost 0 bases and the J gene lost 7 bases, with 21 bases spanning the gap. Germline assignment: CDR1 LNHNV and CDR2 YYDKDF (reference sequence). This CDR3 has 18 amino acids. The CDR3: CATSREIRTLVGLEKLFF. The covered CDR3 bases are TGTGCCACCAGCAGAGAAATTCGTACACTCGTGGGCCTTGAAAAA. The full variable domain, completed using reference TRBV15 and TRBJ1-4, is DAMVIQNPRYQVTQFGKPVTLSCSQTLNHNVMYWYQQKSSQAPKLLFHYYDKDFNNEADTPDNFQSRRPNTSFCFLDIRSPGLGDTAMYLCATSREIRTLVGLEKLFFGSGTQLSVL.

A word on this clone: The CDR3 end falls 3 residues outside the read, so it is completed with the germline J gene. The rearrangement links TRBV24-1 to TRBJ2-2, with D maybe TRBD2 (5 bases). V lost 5 bases to trimming and J lost 1 base, with 7 bases between them. Germline assignment: CDR1 KGHDR and CDR2 SFDVKD. The CDR3 is made up of 14 amino acids. CDR3 DNA (partial): TGTGCCACCAGTGGCAGCGGGAACACCGGGGAG. This sequence encodes CATSGSGNTGE. The CDR3 reads in full as CATSGSGNTGELFF.

Concerning this clone itself: The sequenced fragment ends 3 residues before the CDR3 boundary, so the rest is inferred from the germline J gene. The chain couples TRBV29-1 to TRBJ2-1, with 8 bases that match TRBD2. CDR3 length equals 14 residues. After removal of 7 bases from V and 6 bases from J, the junction contained 11 bases not matched to a gene. Germline lookup yields CDR1 SQVTM and CDR2 ANQGSEA. CDR3 region: CSARRGGDLNEQFF. The CDR3 bases that were read are TGCAGCGCCCGTCGGGGGGGAGACCTCAATGAG.

For this clone: From the germline J gene comes the end of the CDR3, since the read stops 3 residues before it. This chain uses TRBV19 with TRBJ2-6; a possible D gene is TRBD1 (7 bases). V was shortened by 7 bases and J by 4 bases, with 17 bases between the two germline ends. This CDR3 contains 16 residues. Germline V gives CDR1 LNHDA, CDR2 SQIVND (reference sequence). CDR3 amino acids: CASTGGFRLGANVLTF. Partial CDR3 DNA: TGTGCCAGTACAGGGGGGTTCCGTTTGGGGGCCAACGTC.

Regarding this clone: The read finishes 3 residues shy of the CDR3 end, and the germline J gene is used to complete it. V gene TRBV4-2 combines with J gene TRBJ2-3; D perhaps matches TRBD1 (7 bases). V was pared by 1 base and J by 2 bases, with 13 bases between. CDR3 length: 16 amino acids. Germline lookup yields CDR1 LGHNA and CDR2 YNFKEQ. CDR3 protein: CASSQARDRSTDTQYF. The sequenced part of the CDR3 DNA is TGTGCCAGCAGCCAAGCGCGGGACAGATCCACAGATACG.